These T cell receptor beta chains were read from a single sample in a study of shared clonotypes between healthy human individuals. The protocol was immunoSEQ multiplex PCR, while the TCRdb copy is restricted to in-frame clones and leaves out a portion. The sample carries about 2.4 million clones, around 94% recorded once. The sequencing input was naive CD4+ T cells sorted from blood. The receptors were gathered from a man younger than 35 in good health. Each CDR3 is given without its conserved first and last residue. A row's size may be missing; if present it is once, few, many or a size class.

J,V,size,CDR3
TRBJ2-1,TRBV10-3,.,AISDGNGQGTVDEQF
TRBJ2-1,TRBV4-2,once,ASSRDKSEQF
TRBJ2-5,TRBV18,.,ASSPPGQGGTQY
TRBJ2-7,TRBV2,.,ASILRREDYEQY
TRBJ2-2,TRBV5-8,.,ASRRTNTGELF
TRBJ2-3,TRBV15,.,ATSRGGSGADTQY
TRBJ1-2,TRBV25-1,once,ASSERDRNRGYT
TRBJ1-2,TRBV5-1,.,ASSRSRTGDGYGYT
TRBJ2-7,TRBV4-1,.,ASSQAQDSLYEQY
TRBJ1-1,TRBV6-1,.,ASSEVKGTGEAF
TRBJ1-5,TRBV6-1,once,ASKEGSSNQPQH
TRBJ2-3,TRBV11-2,.,ASSSTGVTADTQY
TRBJ2-7,TRBV25-1,.,ASSEYPEQRGASYEQY
TRBJ2-6,TRBV9,.,ASSVGGSAGANVLT
TRBJ2-7,TRBV18,.,ASSRRARDRGIRGYEQY
TRBJ2-7,TRBV6-6,.,ASSYSVGYEQY
TRBJ2-1,TRBV11-3,.,ASSLSGASYNEQF
TRBJ1-2,TRBV6-1,.,ASSEGRAGYT
TRBJ1-1,TRBV19,.,ASFGRTGASTTEAF
TRBJ2-3,TRBV18,.,ASSHLDFSSTDTQY
TRBJ2-7,TRBV6-4,.,ASSRTYEQY
TRBJ2-5,TRBV5-8,.,ASSLKLGGETQY
TRBJ2-5,TRBV18,.,ASSGQGSWETQY
TRBJ2-3,TRBV10-3,.,AISVGSLTDTQY
TRBJ1-2,TRBV28,.,ASSSSGVLAGYT
TRBJ2-7,TRBV5-1,.,ASSQWRAGKQEQY
TRBJ1-6,TRBV7-2,.,ASSSPDRVDSPLH
TRBJ1-4,TRBV30,.,AWSPGRFNEKLF
TRBJ2-2,TRBV5-1,.,ASRIGQGDTGELF
TRBJ1-1,TRBV6-5,.,ASSRAPTEAF
TRBJ2-7,TRBV18,.,ASSPPVGTGREQY
TRBJ1-6,TRBV15,.,ATWGQGLSPLH
TRBJ1-3,TRBV11-2,.,ASSLRQGSGNTIY
TRBJ1-6,TRBV19,.,ASSIQGGSPSPLH
TRBJ2-5,TRBV5-1,.,ASSWREAGEETQY
TRBJ2-7,TRBV5-6,.,ASTTIGEHYEQY
TRBJ1-4,TRBV6-1,.,ASSIGTIRGEKLF
.,TRBV5-1,.,ASSLLAGVTSYEQY
TRBJ1-2,TRBV2,.,ASKREGGAAYGYT
TRBJ2-2,TRBV29-1,.,SASGRSGVNTGELF
TRBJ2-1,TRBV10-3,.,AIRSPQTGNEQF
TRBJ2-7,TRBV6-1,.,ASTWGERMSYEQY
TRBJ2-7,TRBV5-4,.,ASSIIGGGMTT
TRBJ2-2,TRBV10-2,.,ATQRSLAGGPYTGELF
TRBJ2-2,TRBV6-5,.,ASTPGTSNTGELF
TRBJ2-7,TRBV6-6,once,ASSYKGQGVPYEQY
TRBJ1-6,TRBV27,.,ASSSATGGVNSPLH
TRBJ2-1,TRBV5-1,.,ASSTTGGGYNEQF
TRBJ2-4,TRBV6-1,.,ASISEKIQY
TRBJ1-4,TRBV2,.,ASSLDGTGGEELF
TRBJ2-6,TRBV19,.,ASSDELYTYSGANVLT
TRBJ2-1,TRBV5-1,.,ASSLARRSYNEQF
TRBJ2-7,TRBV11-2,.,ASSFSSGDTDEQY